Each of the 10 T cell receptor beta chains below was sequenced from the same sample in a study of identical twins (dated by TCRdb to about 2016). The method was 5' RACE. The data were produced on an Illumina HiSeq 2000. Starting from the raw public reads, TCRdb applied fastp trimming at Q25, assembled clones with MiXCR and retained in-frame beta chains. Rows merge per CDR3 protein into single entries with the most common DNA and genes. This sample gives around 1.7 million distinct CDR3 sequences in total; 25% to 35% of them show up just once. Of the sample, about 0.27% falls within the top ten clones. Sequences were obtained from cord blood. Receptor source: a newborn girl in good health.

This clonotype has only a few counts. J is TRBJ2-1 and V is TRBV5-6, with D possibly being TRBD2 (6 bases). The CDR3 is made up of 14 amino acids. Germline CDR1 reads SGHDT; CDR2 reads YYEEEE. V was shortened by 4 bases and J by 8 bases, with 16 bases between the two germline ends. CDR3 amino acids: CASSKGLLDDEQFF. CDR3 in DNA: TGTGCCAGCAGCAAAGGACTACTAGACGATGAGCAGTTCTTC.

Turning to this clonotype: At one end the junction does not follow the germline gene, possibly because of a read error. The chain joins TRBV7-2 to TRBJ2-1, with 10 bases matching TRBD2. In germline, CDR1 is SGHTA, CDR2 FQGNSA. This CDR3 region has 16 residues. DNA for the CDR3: TGTGTCAGCAGCCAAGAACTAGCGGGGTTATACAATGAGCAGTTCTTC. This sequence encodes CVSSQELAGLYNEQFF.

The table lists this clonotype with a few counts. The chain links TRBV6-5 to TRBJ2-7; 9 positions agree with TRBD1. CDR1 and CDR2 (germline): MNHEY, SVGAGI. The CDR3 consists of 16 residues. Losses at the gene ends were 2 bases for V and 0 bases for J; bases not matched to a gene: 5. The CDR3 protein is CASSYPRDRVSYEQYF. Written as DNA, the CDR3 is TGTGCCAGCAGTTACCCGAGGGACAGGGTCTCCTACGAGCAGTACTTC.

This CDR3 is CASSPSGTGDGYTF. Here the CDR3 DNA reads TGTGCCAGCAGTCCTTCCGGGACAGGGGACGGCTACACCTTC. V and J are TRBV28 and TRBJ1-2; 10 bases map to TRBD1. The germline V gene has CDR1 MDHEN and CDR2 SYDVKM. The CDR3 runs 14 residues. J gave up 8 bases and V 5 bases, and 8 bases lay outside the gene matches.

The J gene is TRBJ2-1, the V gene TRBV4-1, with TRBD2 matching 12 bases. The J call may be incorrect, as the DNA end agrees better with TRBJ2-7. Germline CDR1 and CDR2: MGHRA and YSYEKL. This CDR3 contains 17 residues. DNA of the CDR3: TGCGCCAGCAGCCAAGGACTAGCGGGAGTTGGCTACAATGAGCAGTACTTC. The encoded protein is CASSQGLAGVGYNEQYF.

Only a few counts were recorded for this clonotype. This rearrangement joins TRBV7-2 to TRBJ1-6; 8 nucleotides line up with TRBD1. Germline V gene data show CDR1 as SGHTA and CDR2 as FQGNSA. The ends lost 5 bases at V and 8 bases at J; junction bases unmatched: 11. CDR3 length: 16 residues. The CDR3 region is CASSLRTRTGHSPLHF. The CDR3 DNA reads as TGTGCCAGCAGCCTCCGGACCCGGACAGGGCATTCACCCCTCCACTTT.

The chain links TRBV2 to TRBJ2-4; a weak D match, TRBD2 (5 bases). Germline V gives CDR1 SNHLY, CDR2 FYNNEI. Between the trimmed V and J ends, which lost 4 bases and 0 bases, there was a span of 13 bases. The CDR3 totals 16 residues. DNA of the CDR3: TGTGCCAGCAGTGTCGGACTTTTCCTAGCCAAAAACATTCAGTACTTC. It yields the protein CASSVGLFLAKNIQYF.

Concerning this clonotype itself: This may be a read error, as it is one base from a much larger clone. The DNA for the CDR3 is TGTGCCAGCAGCCAAGATTGGGGTTCCGGACTAGCGAACCTTCCCTACAATGAGCAGTACTTC. It encodes CASSQDWGSGLANLPYNEQYF. The gene calls are TRBV4-2 and TRBJ2-1, with 9 bases that match TRBD2. The J call is uncertain, as TRBJ2-7 better fits the DNA end. The CDR3 has 21 residues. Per germline, CDR1 LGHNA and CDR2 YNFKEQ.

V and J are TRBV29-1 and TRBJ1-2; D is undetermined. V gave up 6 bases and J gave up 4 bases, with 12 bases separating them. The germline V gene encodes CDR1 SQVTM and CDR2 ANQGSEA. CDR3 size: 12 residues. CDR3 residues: CSVLFGAYGYTF. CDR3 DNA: TGCAGCGTCCTTTTCGGCGCCTATGGCTACACCTTC.

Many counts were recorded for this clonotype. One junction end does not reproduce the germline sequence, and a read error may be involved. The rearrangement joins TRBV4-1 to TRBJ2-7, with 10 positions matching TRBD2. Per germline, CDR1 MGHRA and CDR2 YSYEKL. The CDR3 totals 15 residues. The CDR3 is CPSSHTSGVSYEQYF. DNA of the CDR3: TGCCCCAGCAGCCACACTAGCGGGGTTTCCTACGAGCAGTACTTC.